Listed here are 30 T cell receptor beta chains from one sample, sequenced in a study of blood T cell repertoires in COVID-19. The table came from immunoSEQ multiplex PCR; TCRdb's copy has only in-frame clones and leaves some out. The data show under 200,000 clones, approximately 87% seen once. The sequenced sample was peripheral blood. The receptors were sampled from a man aged 18-30 years with active or convalescent COVID-19.

This chain links TRBV5-1 with TRBJ2-1; 13 bases are a match to TRBD2. V was clipped by 2 bases and J by 0 bases; unmatched bases: 5. This CDR3 has 18 amino acids. The germline V gene encodes CDR1 SGHRS and CDR2 YFSETQ. The CDR3 DNA follows: TGCGCCAGCAGCTTCTACGGACTAGCGGGGGACTCCTACAATGAGCAGTTCTTC. This gives the protein CASSFYGLAGDSYNEQFF.

This sequence joins TRBV6-5 and TRBJ1-4, with 7 bases lining up with TRBD1. The ends lost 5 bases at V and 0 bases at J; junction bases unmatched: 3. From germline, CDR1 is MNHEY and CDR2 SVGAGI. CDR3 length equals 15 residues. CDR3 loop: CASSPGGTTNEKLFF. Written as DNA, the CDR3 is TGTGCCAGCAGTCCAGGGGGAACAACTAATGAAAAACTGTTTTTT.

The J gene is TRBJ2-2, the V gene TRBV5-1, with 8 bases fitting TRBD1. The CDR3 covers 14 residues. Germline CDR1 is SGHRS and CDR2 is YFSETQ. The ends lost 1 base at V and 5 bases at J; junction bases unmatched: 1. The CDR3 is CASSLQGATGELFF. Here the CDR3 DNA reads TGCGCCAGCAGCTTGCAGGGGGCGACCGGGGAGCTGTTTTTT.

V is TRBV7-9 and J is TRBJ1-4; perhaps TRBD1 as D (6 bases). The CDR3 runs 16 residues. Germline V lookup: CDR1 SEHNR, CDR2 FQNEAQ (reference sequence). Trimming took off 6 bases at V and 5 bases at J, with 19 bases between the two ends. Here the CDR3 DNA reads TGTGCCAGCAGTCCCGGGGGGGCAGGAGTGAATGAAAAACTGTTTTTT. It specifies CASSPGGAGVNEKLFF.

The chain combines TRBV25-1 with TRBJ2-2; maybe TRBD1 (5 bases). V was clipped by 5 bases and J by 0 bases, with 13 bases between them. The CDR3 length is 16 residues. Germline values: CDR1 MGHDK, CDR2 SYGVNS. CDR3 sequence: CASSPMTAPNTGELFF. CDR3 in DNA: TGTGCCAGCAGTCCCATGACAGCCCCGAACACCGGGGAGCTGTTTTTT. Combining the CDR3 with reference TRBV25-1 and TRBJ2-2 gives the whole variable domain EADIYQTPRYLVIGTGKKITLECSQTMGHDKMYWYQQDPGMELHLIHYSYGVNSTEKGDLSSESTVSRIRTEHFPLTLESARPSHTSQYLCASSPMTAPNTGELFFGEGSRLTVL.

The chain is built from TRBV5-4 and TRBJ2-2, with 11 bases identical to TRBD2. This CDR3 comprises 17 residues. The V and J ends lost 0 bases and 6 bases, in that order; junction bases with no gene match: 7. Germline V gene data show CDR1 as SGHNT and CDR2 as YYREEE (reference sequence). DNA for the CDR3: TGTGCCAGCAGCTTGGAAGTCTCTAGCGGGGGGTCCGGGGAGCTGTTTTTT. Translating it yields CASSLEVSSGGSGELFF.

The chain has TRBV27 and TRBJ1-2, with a tentative D call TRBD1 (6 bases). Germline loops: CDR1 MNHEY, CDR2 SMNVEV (reference sequence). Trimming removed 7 bases at V and 2 bases at J, with 11 bases between. There are 13 residues in the CDR3. The CDR3 region has the DNA TGTGCCAGCAAGGACAGAAGCAACTATGGCTACACCTTC. Residues: CASKDRSNYGYTF.

This clone was observed once. The chain has TRBV4-1 and TRBJ2-3; 10 bases line up with TRBD2. Losses at the gene ends were 2 bases for V and 3 bases for J; bases not matched to a gene: 11. CDR3 length: 18 residues. Germline CDR1 is MGHRA and CDR2 is YSYEKL. The CDR3 sequence is CASSQLGSAGGLTDTQYF. The CDR3 DNA follows: TGCGCCAGCAGCCAACTGGGCTCAGCGGGGGGGCTTACAGATACGCAGTATTTT.

The rearrangement joins TRBV21-1 to TRBJ1-2; TRBD1, the table's D call, was not compared with the DNA. TRBV21-1 is designated a pseudogene. This CDR3 has 15 amino acids. The CDR3 bases are TGTGCCAGCAGCTCTACGACAGGGTCTAACTATGGCTACACCTTC. It yields the protein CASSSTTGSNYGYTF.

The chain recombines TRBV15 with TRBJ2-2; D is perhaps TRBD2 (6 bases). Trimming took off 3 bases at V and 2 bases at J, with 7 bases between the two ends. This CDR3 has 14 amino acids. Germline-derived CDR1 and CDR2 are LNHNV and YYDKDF (reference sequence). Here the CDR3 DNA reads TGTGCCACCAGCAGGGAGGGCAACACCGGGGAGCTGTTTTTT. Encoded protein: CATSREGNTGELFF.

V gene TRBV25-1 combines with J gene TRBJ1-4; possibly TRBD1 for D (5 bases). Per germline, CDR1 MGHDK and CDR2 SYGVNS. V lost 2 bases and J lost 8, with 12 bases in between. CDR3 size: 14 residues. CDR3 residues: CASSEQGSREKLFF. Here the CDR3 DNA reads TGTGCCAGCAGTGAACAGGGAAGTCGGGAAAAACTGTTTTTT.

The chain joins TRBV19 to TRBJ1-6; 9 positions agree with TRBD1. The germline CDR1 and CDR2 sequences are LNHDA and SQIVND (reference sequence). This CDR3 contains 14 residues. V trimming: 5 bases; J trimming: 9 bases; junction bases outside the gene matches: 5. The CDR3 region is CASSQQGAISPLHF. The CDR3 DNA sequence: TGTGCCAGTAGTCAACAGGGGGCTATTTCACCCCTCCACTTT. Using reference TRBV19 and TRBJ1-6 for the parts outside the CDR3, the full variable domain is DGGITQSPKYLFRKEGQNVTLSCEQNLNHDAMYWYRQDPGQGLRLIYYSQIVNDFQKGDIAEGYSVSREKKESFPLTVTSAQKNPTAFYLCASSQQGAISPLHFGNGTRLTVT.

V gene TRBV7-2 combines with J gene TRBJ2-7; a possible D gene is TRBD2 (5 bases). V dropped 1 base and J dropped 4 bases, with 14 bases sitting between them. The CDR3 sequence is 15 residues long. CDR1 and CDR2 from the germline V gene are SGHTA and FQGNSA. CDR3 DNA: TGTGCCAGCAGCTTAGTAGCGAGAGGAATTTACGAGCAGTACTTC. It is translated as CASSLVARGIYEQYF.

The rearrangement uses TRBV14 and TRBJ1-1, with TRBD1 identical over 8 bases. In germline, CDR1 is SGHDN, CDR2 FVKESK. Unmatched junction bases numbered 9, after V lost 2 bases and J lost 1 base. CDR3 length equals 17 residues. The CDR3 DNA is TGTGCCAGCAGCCAAATTCAGGGGGCTACTGGGAACACTGAAGCTTTCTTT. This codes for CASSQIQGATGNTEAFF.

The rearrangement joins TRBV6-1 to TRBJ1-4; D gene unclear. Germline V gives CDR1 MNHNS, CDR2 SASEGT. The CDR3 runs to 13 residues. V was pared by 2 bases and J by 7 bases, with 8 bases between. The CDR3 protein is CASSEIWSEKLFF. CDR3 nucleotide sequence: TGTGCCAGCAGTGAAATCTGGAGTGAAAAACTGTTTTTT.

This sequence joins TRBV30 and TRBJ2-5, with a possible D match to TRBD2 (6 bases). This CDR3 is built from 14 residues. Looked up from germline, CDR1 is GTSNPN and CDR2 is SVGIG (reference sequence). V gave up 4 bases and J gave up 3 bases, with 15 bases separating them. This CDR3 reads CAWTVGTLKETQYF. The CDR3 DNA is TGTGCCTGGACAGTCGGGACTTTGAAAGAGACCCAGTACTTC.

The genes are TRBV4-2 and TRBJ1-1, with a weak D call TRBD1 (6 bases). CDR1 and CDR2 from the germline V gene are LGHNA and YNFKEQ. V was cut by 2 bases and J by 0 bases, with 16 bases left in between. The CDR3 consists of 17 residues. Written as DNA, the CDR3 is TGTGCCAGCAGCCAACGGCCAGGGGAACCTATGAACACTGAAGCTTTCTTT. Encoded protein: CASSQRPGEPMNTEAFF.

This chain links TRBV5-1 with TRBJ1-4; D is possibly TRBD1 (6 bases). Germline CDR1 reads SGHRS; CDR2 reads YFSETQ. CDR3 length: 13 amino acids. V dropped 0 bases and J dropped 8 bases, with 8 bases sitting between them. The CDR3 DNA reads as TGCGCCAGCAGCTTGGGGGGGCAAGAAAAACTGTTTTTT. Translating gives CASSLGGQEKLFF.

V gene TRBV5-1 combines with J gene TRBJ1-1, with TRBD1 as a possible D gene (5 bases). The V gene's germline CDR1 is SGHRS and CDR2 YFSETQ. The CDR3 has 15 residues. V lost 2 bases and J 0 bases, leaving 11 bases between the germline ends. CDR3 DNA: TGCGCCAGCAGCTTCCTAACAGGTATGAACACTGAAGCTTTCTTT. It specifies CASSFLTGMNTEAFF.

V and J are TRBV3-1 (or the pseudogene TRBV3-2) and TRBJ1-1; perhaps TRBD1 as D (5 bases). V shed 6 bases and J shed 5 bases, with 16 bases lying between them. Looked up from germline, CDR1 is LGHDT and CDR2 is YNNKEL (reference sequence). This CDR3 has 14 residues. CDR3 sequence (DNA): TGTGCCAGCAGTCCCTCAGGGCGTAGGACTGAAGCTTTCTTT. This translates into CASSPSGRRTEAFF.

The rearrangement links TRBV30 to TRBJ1-1, with TRBD1 identical over 10 bases. Per the germline V gene, CDR1 is GTSNPN and CDR2 is SVGIG (reference sequence). This CDR3 spans 19 amino acids. V was pared by 3 bases and J by 4 bases, with 20 bases of the junction left unmatched. The CDR3 DNA reads as TGTGCCTGGAGATCCGGGACAGGGGTACGCGGGTCCCCGTCCACTGAAGCTTTCTTT. It specifies CAWRSGTGVRGSPSTEAFF. Full variable domain (remainder filled in from reference TRBV30 and TRBJ1-1): SQTIHQWPATLVQPVGSPLSLECTVEGTSNPNLYWYRQAAGRGLQLLFYSVGIGQISSEVPQNLSASRPQDRQFILSSKKLLLSDSGFYLCAWRSGTGVRGSPSTEAFFGQGTRLTVV.

The rearrangement joins TRBV13 to TRBJ2-1; 10 positions agree with TRBD2. V dropped 5 bases and J dropped 8; count of bases not matched to a gene: 12. Germline loops: CDR1 PRHDT, CDR2 FYEKMQ (reference sequence). The CDR3 covers 16 residues. The CDR3 DNA reads TGTGCCAGCAGCCCCATTCGGGCTAGCGGGAGCTATGAGCAGTTCTTC. This encodes CASSPIRASGSYEQFF.

V and J are TRBV2 and TRBJ2-1; 8 nucleotides match TRBD1. Trimming cost V 8 bases and J 4 bases; bases outside gene matches: 7. Germline V CDR1 and CDR2: SNHLY, FYNNEI. The CDR3 spans 14 residues. The CDR3 DNA is TGTGCCAGCTTCTCGACAGGGGCGTACAATGAGCAGTTCTTC. It is translated as CASFSTGAYNEQFF.

The chain has TRBV19 and TRBJ2-2; D unresolved. This CDR3 has 15 residues. Trimming took 4 bases from V and 1 from J, leaving 10 bases between them. Germline assignment: CDR1 LNHDA and CDR2 SQIVND (reference sequence). The CDR3 DNA follows: TGTGCCAGTAGTAGCCCCGACAAGAACACCGGGGAGCTGTTTTTT. Its translation: CASSSPDKNTGELFF.

V gene TRBV12-2 combines with J gene TRBJ2-7; TRBD2, the D gene given by the table, was not confirmed from the DNA. TRBV12-2 is a listed pseudogene. CDR3 length equals 14 residues. CDR3 residues: CASRINRAVYEQYF. For the CDR3, the DNA is TGTGCAAGTCGCATAAACCGAGCTGTTTACGAGCAGTACTTC.

The CDR3 is CATSDAAGYTGELFF. The CDR3 DNA reads TGTGCCACCAGTGATGCTGCGGGGTACACCGGGGAGCTGTTTTTT. This rearrangement joins TRBV24-1 to TRBJ2-2; a possible D gene is TRBD2 (6 bases). The V end was cut by 3 bases, the J end by 3 bases, with 10 bases between. Germline V gene sequence: CDR1 KGHDR, CDR2 SFDVKD. The CDR3 is made up of 15 amino acids.

The V gene is TRBV12-3 or TRBV12-4, the J gene TRBJ1-1; D perhaps matches TRBD1 (5 bases). The CDR3 has 13 amino acids. V dropped 5 bases and J dropped 4 bases, with 11 bases sitting between them. The CDR3 sequence: CASSTRDSTEAFF. CDR3 sequence (DNA): TGTGCCAGCAGTACCAGGGACTCCACTGAAGCTTTCTTT.

CDR3 sequence reads: CASSAGQGGNEQFF. The CDR3 DNA is TGCGCCAGCAGCGCGGGACAGGGGGGAAATGAGCAGTTCTTC. The chain combines TRBV5-1 with TRBJ2-1, with 11 bases aligning to TRBD1. Germline V gene sequence: CDR1 SGHRS, CDR2 YFSETQ. The CDR3 runs to 14 residues. The junction had 4 bases not matched to a gene; V was cut back by 4 bases and J by 7 bases. The full variable domain, in which reference TRBV5-1 and TRBJ2-1 provide the parts outside the CDR3, is KAGVTQTPRYLIKTRGQQVTLSCSPISGHRSVSWYQQTPGQGLQFLFEYFSETQRNKGNFPGRFSGRQFSNSRSEMNVSTLELGDSALYLCASSAGQGGNEQFFGPGTRLTVL.

Only a few counts were recorded for this clone. The V gene is TRBV7-8, the J gene TRBJ2-7, with 16 bases matching TRBD2. V gave up 5 bases and J gave up 3 bases; unmatched junction bases: 7. CDR1 is SGHVS and CDR2 is FQNEAQ in the germline V gene. The CDR3 consists of 17 residues. The chain's CDR3 is CASSTLGLAGGRYEQYV. The CDR3 region has the DNA TGTGCCAGCAGCACCTTGGGACTAGCGGGGGGGCGCTACGAGCAGTACGTC.

The rearrangement links TRBV11-2 to TRBJ2-7; 7 positions agree with TRBD2. The V and J ends lost 2 bases and 3 bases, in that order; junction bases with no gene match: 1. This CDR3 has 13 residues. The germline gives CDR1 SGHAT, CDR2 FQNNGV. CDR3 nucleotide sequence: TGTGCCAGCAGCTTAACGGGAGGCTACGAGCAGTACTTC. Its protein product is CASSLTGGYEQYF.